This T cell receptor beta chain derives from a study of OX40 agonist ivuxolimab in advanced cancers. Overall study findings and caveats: On average, CD8+ T cells showed a greater number of expanded clones than CD4+. Clonal expansion was seen in CD4+ and CD8+ blood T cells by week 6 at 0.1 to 3.0 mg/kg.

With regard to this clone: Its matching antigen is unknown. In the same sample, other DNA sequences code for this CDR3.

This CDR3 contains 13 residues. The V and J ends lost 6 bases and 4 bases, in that order; junction bases with no gene match: 5. Germline-derived CDR1 and CDR2 are MDHEN and SYDVKM. Some clones are missing from TCRdb's copy, which holds only in-frame ones; the method was immunoSEQ multiplex PCR. The sample lists tens of thousands of clones, around 82% occurring once. The TCR comes from an adult with an advanced solid tumor such as melanoma, head and neck, liver or kidney cancer. This material consisted of CD4+ or CD8+ T cells sorted from blood, taken in a trial of the OX40 agonist ivuxolimab. The chain combines TRBV28 with TRBJ2-5; the match to TRBD1 covers 7 bases. CDR3 sequence reads: CASSLTGRETQYF. The DNA of the CDR3 is TGTGCCAGCAGCCTGACAGGGAGAGAGACCCAGTACTTC. The whole variable domain, remainder taken from reference TRBV28 and TRBJ2-5, is DVKVTQSSRYLVKRTGEKVFLECVQDMDHENMFWYRQDPGLGLRLIYFSYDVKMKEKGDIPEGYSVSREKKERFSLILESASTNQTSMYLCASSLTGRETQYFGPGTRLLVL.